These T cell receptor beta chains were read from a single sample in a study of beta chain features in type 1 diabetes. TCRdb's copy holds only in-frame clones and misses some; the assay was immunoSEQ multiplex PCR. The data contain 110,000 to 150,000 clones, around a tenth of them singletons. Sequencing used central memory CD4+ T cells from blood. The origin of the receptors is a man aged 18 to 35 in good health. CDR3s include the opening cysteine and the closing phenylalanine or tryptophan. Each record gives: clone size, V gene, CDR3 protein. Clone size is stated in some rows and not others, as once, few, many or a class when expanded.

abundance: few; v_gene: TRBV5-1; CDR3aa: CASTIAGGLSDTQYF
abundance: few; v_gene: TRBV14; CDR3aa: CASSQKGRNNEQFF
abundance: few; v_gene: TRBV23-1; CDR3aa: CASSHDGTGSSISSYEQYF
abundance: many; v_gene: TRBV29-1; CDR3aa: CSVETGMNTEAFF
abundance: few; v_gene: TRBV30; CDR3aa: CAWGQGGTGELFF
abundance: few; v_gene: TRBV19; CDR3aa: CASSIGLGQAYSGANVLTF
abundance: .; v_gene: TRBV2; CDR3aa: CASRLTGANSPLHF
abundance: .; v_gene: TRBV7-2; CDR3aa: CASSLDTQTGELFF
abundance: few; v_gene: TRBV6-1; CDR3aa: CASSEVPGEGGYTF
abundance: many; v_gene: TRBV19; CDR3aa: CASSPRWTSGGQRTQYF
abundance: .; v_gene: TRBV6-5; CDR3aa: CASRGAVYGYTF
abundance: few; v_gene: TRBV18; CDR3aa: CASSQGQGNEKLFF
abundance: .; v_gene: TRBV7-9; CDR3aa: CASSILIGGDTQYF
abundance: .; v_gene: TRBV7-2; CDR3aa: CASSFGGPTEQYF
abundance: many; v_gene: TRBV28; CDR3aa: CASSQGAVGYTF
abundance: .; v_gene: TRBV9; CDR3aa: CASSVSGTGEETQYF
abundance: .; v_gene: TRBV5-8; CDR3aa: CASSFGGQGDTQYF
abundance: .; v_gene: TRBV21-1; CDR3aa: CASSTRGGSDTQYF
abundance: .; v_gene: TRBV4-2; CDR3aa: CASSHRPGTGEVGYTF
abundance: .; v_gene: TRBV19; CDR3aa: CASSIWGQNTGELFF
abundance: .; v_gene: TRBV29-1; CDR3aa: CSVGWGRETQYF
abundance: .; v_gene: TRBV11-2; CDR3aa: CASSLLGGSTDTQYF
abundance: .; v_gene: TRBV15; CDR3aa: CATSRNTGDNQPQHF
abundance: few; v_gene: TRBV11-3; CDR3aa: CASSLGLAGDEQYF
abundance: few; v_gene: TRBV7-2; CDR3aa: CASSPRRTQVGYEQYF
abundance: .; v_gene: TRBV5-4; CDR3aa: CASSPFLQQGLDGYTF
abundance: many; v_gene: TRBV30; CDR3aa: CAWSTGDSEAFF
abundance: .; v_gene: TRBV5-1; CDR3aa: CASTDQTGNSPLHF
abundance: few; v_gene: TRBV18; CDR3aa: CASSPDRENEQFF
abundance: .; v_gene: TRBV6-5; CDR3aa: CASSPSGYEQYF
abundance: few; v_gene: TRBV7-2; CDR3aa: CASSLEQGTRSPLHF
abundance: .; v_gene: TRBV27; CDR3aa: CASNQMNTGELFF
abundance: few; v_gene: TRBV2; CDR3aa: CATRQGRNTEAFF
abundance: .; v_gene: TRBV6-5; CDR3aa: CASTPPGQGGHQYF
abundance: few; v_gene: TRBV5-1; CDR3aa: CASSLNVAGGETQYF
abundance: .; v_gene: TRBV21-1; CDR3aa: CASSLPYEQYF
abundance: few; v_gene: TRBV19; CDR3aa: CASGPRSGGFNQPQHF
abundance: few; v_gene: TRBV5-1; CDR3aa: CASRLYPGTGGAEQYF
abundance: few; v_gene: TRBV28; CDR3aa: CASSFSGGASADTQYF
abundance: .; v_gene: TRBV2; CDR3aa: CASSWTGISSYNSPLHF
abundance: .; v_gene: TRBV5-1; CDR3aa: CASSLQGATTGELFF